Shown below are 19 T cell receptor beta chains from a single sample sequenced in a study of blood T cell repertoires in COVID-19 (dated by TCRdb to the early 2020s). Preparation of the library involved the immunoSEQ multiplex PCR assay. As stored in TCRdb, this immuneACCESS dataset retains in-frame rearrangements with V and J assigned. A fraction of the clones does not appear; measured against another copy, unresolved V genes explain less than half of the discrepancy, and the remainder lacks a known reason. The sample profile shows fewer than 400,000 clones; nearly 90% of them were found once. The top ten clones comprise 1.5% to 2% of the sample. Sequencing used PBMCs or T cells enriched from blood (not recorded which). The source of these receptors is a woman in her 30s who had recovered from COVID-19.

The V call is TRBV2, the J call TRBJ2-7, with D perhaps matching TRBD1 (5 bases). The CDR3 runs 12 residues. V was clipped by 1 base and J by 5 bases, with 6 bases between them. CDR1 and CDR2 (germline): SNHLY, FYNNEI. The CDR3 loop is CASSEGGDEQYF. Here the CDR3 DNA reads TGTGCCAGCAGTGAAGGGGGCGACGAGCAGTACTTC.

The table lists this clone with a few counts. The V call is TRBV6-5, the J call TRBJ2-2; TRBD2 matches 8 bases. The CDR3 is 15 amino acids. Losses at the gene ends were 6 bases for V and 5 bases for J; bases not matched to a gene: 8. Germline values: CDR1 MNHEY, CDR2 SVGAGI. The CDR3 region has the DNA TGTGCCAGCAGCCCCGTGGTAGCGGGAACCGGGGAGCTGTTTTTT. It specifies CASSPVVAGTGELFF.

V usage is TRBV5-1 and J usage is TRBJ1-1; D is uncertain. CDR1 is SGHRS and CDR2 is YFSETQ in the germline V gene. The CDR3 runs 14 residues. Trimming removed 0 bases at V and 6 bases at J, with 12 bases between. The CDR3 region has the DNA TGCGCCAGCAGCTTGGAGCCGGGATTGGCTGAAGCTTTCTTT. Amino acids: CASSLEPGLAEAFF.

The CDR3 sequence is CASSPGRYSIYGYTF. The CDR3 DNA is TGTGCCAGCAGCCCAGGGAGGTATTCGATTTATGGCTACACCTTC. This rearrangement joins TRBV7-6 to TRBJ1-2; D is possibly TRBD1 (5 bases). In germline, CDR1 is SGHVS, CDR2 FNYEAQ. The V end was cut by 5 bases, the J end by 5 bases, with 18 bases between. The CDR3 is made up of 15 amino acids.

The chain joins TRBV6-6 to TRBJ1-3; 10 nucleotides align to TRBD1. The V segment lost 7 bases and the J segment 7 bases; nucleotides outside the gene matches: 10. The CDR3 is 15 residues long. Germline V CDR1 and CDR2: MNHNY, SVGAGI (reference sequence). The CDR3 nucleotides are TGTGCCAGCATCCGACAGGGGGCACGGCGGAACACCATATATTTT. Its protein is CASIRQGARRNTIYF.

The chain carries TRBV30 and TRBJ1-1, with D tentatively TRBD1 (5 bases). V was pared by 8 bases and J by 6 bases, with 25 bases between. The CDR3 is 15 amino acids. The germline V gene has CDR1 GTSNPN and CDR2 SVGIG (reference sequence). The CDR3 spells CARDGLLRVGAEAFF. The CDR3 nucleotides are TGTGCCCGGGATGGGCTGCTCAGGGTCGGAGCTGAAGCTTTCTTT.

The V gene is TRBV12-3 or TRBV12-4, the J gene TRBJ1-2; D not resolved. This CDR3 comprises 11 residues. With 7 bases removed from V and 7 bases from J, the gap between germline ends came to 10 bases. The CDR3 DNA sequence: TGTGCCAGCACGCCCGGGGTTGGCTACACCTTC. It is translated as CASTPGVGYTF.

The chain employs TRBV30 and TRBJ2-7; D might be TRBD2 (6 bases). Per germline, CDR1 GTSNPN and CDR2 SVGIG (reference sequence). The CDR3 has 14 residues. V lost 4 bases, J lost 5 bases, and 18 bases lay in between. The DNA of the CDR3 is TGTGCCTGGAATGTGGGACTCTCTTCCAACGAGCAGTACTTC. Its protein is CAWNVGLSSNEQYF.

V and J are TRBV4-3 and TRBJ2-1; 9 bases align to TRBD2. Unmatched junction bases numbered 3, after V lost 3 bases and J lost 0 bases. This CDR3 contains 16 residues. Germline V CDR1 and CDR2: LGHNA, YSLEER. In DNA form, the CDR3 reads TGCGCCAGCAGCCAGAGTAGCGGGAGCTCCTACAATGAGCAGTTCTTC. Translated, it gives CASSQSSGSSYNEQFF.

DNA of the CDR3: TGTGCCAGCAAATTTCAGGGCTCCCTGGAGACCCAGTACTTC. Amino acids: CASKFQGSLETQYF. The V gene is TRBV2, the J gene TRBJ2-5; TRBD1 is a possible D gene (5 bases). The CDR3 length is 14 residues. V was cut by 7 bases and J by 5 bases, with 17 bases left in between. CDR1 is SNHLY and CDR2 is FYNNEI in the germline V gene.

The chain is built from TRBV6-5 and TRBJ1-3; possible D gene TRBD1, 6 bases. The CDR3 is 16 amino acids. Germline assignment: CDR1 MNHEY and CDR2 SVGAGI. V was trimmed by 2 bases and J by 6 bases, leaving 17 bases between them. Here the CDR3 reads CASSYRRGGLQNTIYF. The CDR3 region has the DNA TGTGCCAGCAGTTACCGTCGAGGGGGATTACAAAACACCATATATTTT.

The sample holds one count of this clone. The V gene is TRBV18, the J gene TRBJ1-1; TRBD1 is a possible D gene (6 bases). The CDR3 runs 15 residues. Germline-derived CDR1 and CDR2 are KGHSH and LQKENI. Trimming stripped 1 base from V and 0 bases from J, with 9 bases between. The CDR3 is CASSPLQGMNTEAFF. The CDR3 coding sequence is TGTGCCAGCTCACCACTGCAGGGGATGAACACTGAAGCTTTCTTT.

The chain combines TRBV7-3 with TRBJ2-3; 10 bases fit TRBD2. Germline values: CDR1 SGHTA, CDR2 FQGTGA. V shed 6 bases and J 6 bases; nucleotides not matched to a gene: 6. The CDR3 contains 14 residues. CDR3 nucleotide sequence: TGTGCCAGCAGTTCCGGACTAGCGGACGATACGCAGTATTTT. This codes for CASSSGLADDTQYF. Using reference TRBV7-3 and TRBJ2-3 for the parts outside the CDR3, the full variable domain is GAGVSQTPSNKVTEKGKYVELRCDPISGHTALYWYRQSLGQGPEFLIYFQGTGAADDSGLPNDRFFAVRPEGSVSTLKIQRTERGDSAVYLCASSSGLADDTQYFGPGTRLTVL.

The rearrangement uses TRBV4-1 and TRBJ1-2; TRBD1 is a possible D gene (6 bases). This CDR3 spans 15 amino acids. Per germline, CDR1 MGHRA and CDR2 YSYEKL. The V gene lost 0 bases and the J gene lost 4 bases, with 12 bases spanning the gap. CDR3 protein: CASSQEEDSLYGYTF. As DNA, the CDR3 is TGCGCCAGCAGCCAAGAAGAGGACAGCCTCTATGGCTACACCTTC.

This sequence joins TRBV4-2 and TRBJ1-4, with D tentatively TRBD1 (5 bases). Germline V CDR1 and CDR2: LGHNA, YNFKEQ. The CDR3 covers 17 residues. Trimming cost V 1 base and J 0 bases, with 12 bases left between them. CDR3 loop: CASSQGGGITTNEKLFF. CDR3 nucleotide sequence: TGTGCCAGCAGCCAAGGGGGGGGGATAACAACTAATGAAAAACTGTTTTTT.

This chain uses TRBV27 with TRBJ1-2; D remains ambiguous. The V gene lost 0 bases and the J gene lost 3 bases, with 8 bases spanning the gap. This CDR3 has 14 amino acids. Looked up from germline, CDR1 is MNHEY and CDR2 is SMNVEV (reference sequence). The CDR3 coding sequence is TGTGCCAGCAGTTTATCGTTAACGGACTATGGCTACACCTTC. Translating it yields CASSLSLTDYGYTF.

The gene calls are TRBV5-4 and TRBJ2-1, with 10 nucleotides matching TRBD2. The CDR3 is 18 amino acids. V shed 4 bases and J 0 bases; nucleotides not matched to a gene: 10. Germline assignment: CDR1 SGHNT and CDR2 YYREEE (reference sequence). DNA of the CDR3: TGTGCCAGCAGCCCTCAGCGGGGGGGCTTCAGCTCCTACAATGAGCAGTTCTTC. Translated: CASSPQRGGFSSYNEQFF.

The V gene is TRBV3-1 (or the pseudogene TRBV3-2), the J gene TRBJ1-1; 9 bases match TRBD1. J lost 5 bases, V lost 4 bases, and 5 bases had no gene match. The CDR3 is 14 residues long. Germline V gene sequence: CDR1 LGHDT, CDR2 YNNKEL (reference sequence). The CDR3 protein is CASSPTGGETEAFF. The CDR3 DNA reads TGTGCCAGCAGCCCCACAGGGGGCGAGACTGAAGCTTTCTTT.

The V and J genes are TRBV9 and TRBJ1-1, with 10 bases fitting TRBD1. The germline gives CDR1 SGDLS, CDR2 YYNGEE. CDR3 length: 17 amino acids. The junction had 12 bases not matched to a gene; V was cut back by 2 bases and J by 5 bases. This CDR3 is CASSVSGTGASGTEAFF. CDR3 nucleotides: TGTGCCAGCAGCGTTTCCGGGACAGGGGCCTCGGGGACTGAAGCTTTCTTT.